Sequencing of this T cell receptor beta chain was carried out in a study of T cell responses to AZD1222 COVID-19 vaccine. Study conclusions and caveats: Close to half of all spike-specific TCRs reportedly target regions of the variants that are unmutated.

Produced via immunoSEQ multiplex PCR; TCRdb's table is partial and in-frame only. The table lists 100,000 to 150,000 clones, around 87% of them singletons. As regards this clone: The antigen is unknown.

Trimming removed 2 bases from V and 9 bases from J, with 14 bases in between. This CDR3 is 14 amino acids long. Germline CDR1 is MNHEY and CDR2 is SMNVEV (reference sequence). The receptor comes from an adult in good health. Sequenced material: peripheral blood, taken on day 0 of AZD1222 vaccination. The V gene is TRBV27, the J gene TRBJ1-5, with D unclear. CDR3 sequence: CASSLNPRGWPQHF. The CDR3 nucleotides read TGTGCCAGCAGTTTAAATCCGCGTGGGTGGCCCCAGCATTTT.